These 6 T cell receptor beta chains were sequenced from one sample in a study of cytomegalovirus exposure and HLA in healthy donors. In the PCR, 60 Vbeta and 13 Jbeta primers were used. Profiled with immunoSEQ multiplex PCR; TCRdb holds only in-frame clones, not every one. Of roughly 150,000 clones in the sample, roughly four fifths were seen once. The specimen was PBMCs. These receptors originate from a man between 25 and 39 years old in good health and CMV-seronegative.

The chain employs TRBV7-9 and TRBJ2-5; 7 positions match TRBD2. The CDR3 consists of 17 residues. The J segment lost 1 base and the V segment lost 0 bases, leaving 8 bases of the junction unmatched. Germline V gene lookup returns CDR1 SEHNR and CDR2 FQNEAQ (reference sequence). The DNA of the CDR3 is TGTGCCAGCAGCTTAGCGTCGGGGAGGGGCGGCCAAGAGACCCAGTACTTC. Its translation: CASSLASGRGGQETQYF.

The rearrangement links TRBV5-8 to TRBJ1-5, with D unclear. Looked up from germline, CDR1 is SGHTS and CDR2 is YDEGEE. V lost 1 base and J 6 bases, leaving 8 bases between the germline ends. This CDR3 spans 13 amino acids. The CDR3 nucleotides are TGTGCCAGCAGCTTGTACCGTAGTCAGCCCCAGCATTTT. Residues: CASSLYRSQPQHF.

The rearrangement uses TRBV4-1 and TRBJ2-7; 9 nucleotides agree with TRBD1. CDR1 MGHRA and CDR2 YSYEKL come from the germline V gene. J gave up 0 bases and V 4 bases, and 10 bases lay outside the gene matches. This CDR3 contains 17 residues. CDR3 region: CASSRYFGTGSSYEQYF. The CDR3 DNA is TGCGCCAGCAGCCGATATTTCGGGACAGGGAGCTCCTACGAGCAGTACTTC.

V usage is TRBV6-5 and J usage is TRBJ2-7; maybe TRBD2 (6 bases). Trimming shortened V by 5 bases and J by 7 bases, and 12 bases separated the two germline ends. Per the germline V gene, CDR1 is MNHEY and CDR2 is SVGAGI. The CDR3 spans 12 residues. CDR3 bases: TGTGCCAGCAGTGAAGGGACTGGGGAGCAGTACTTC. Translating gives CASSEGTGEQYF.

The chain uses TRBV6-1 and TRBJ2-1; 8 nucleotides align to TRBD2. Germline V gives CDR1 MNHNS, CDR2 SASEGT. The CDR3 consists of 14 residues. V shed 3 bases, J shed 6 bases, and the junction held 4 bases outside the gene matches. The CDR3 loop is CASSDREGRNEQFF. The CDR3, as DNA: TGTGCCAGCAGTGATCGGGAGGGCCGCAATGAGCAGTTCTTC.

J is TRBJ1-3 and V is TRBV7-2, with TRBD1 matching over 9 bases. The CDR3 has 15 residues. V was clipped by 5 bases and J by 3 bases; unmatched bases: 5. Germline V CDR1 and CDR2: SGHTA, FQGNSA. This CDR3 is CASSLWTGDGNTIYF. The DNA of the CDR3 is TGTGCCAGCAGCCTTTGGACAGGGGATGGAAACACCATATATTTT.